The 25 T cell receptor beta chains listed next were all sequenced from one sample in a study of a mutant IDH1 vaccine in newly diagnosed glioma. Time point: week 5, during vaccination. Vaccine doses each comprised 300 ug of mutant IDH1 20-mer peptide, with topical imiquimod. These receptors have no identified antigens. Repertoires were generated with immunoSEQ multiplex PCR, while TCRdb's copy carries only in-frame clones and drops some. Of 52,000 or so clones listed, about 80% were seen once; the top ten hold 3% to 3.5%. Sequenced here: PBMCs, sampled from a glioma patient whose treatment included an IDH1 peptide vaccine. These receptors were collected from a young woman with glioma. Some clones in this sample may be carry-over from other donors' samples.

This sequence joins TRBV5-1 and TRBJ1-3; TRBD1 matches at 9 bases. V lost 5 bases and J lost 1; bases outside the gene matches: 7. CDR1 and CDR2 (germline): SGHRS, YFSETQ. The CDR3 is 16 amino acids. CDR3 amino acids: CASSPGTGLSGNTIYF. The CDR3 coding sequence is TGCGCCAGCAGTCCCGGGACAGGGTTGTCTGGAAACACCATATATTTT.

In regard to this clone: The junction and the germline gene differ at one end; a read error may be behind it. Other nucleotide sequences from this sample produce the same CDR3. The rearrangement joins TRBV19 to TRBJ1-5, with a possible D match to TRBD1 (5 bases). This CDR3 contains 14 residues. Germline CDR1 and CDR2: LNHDA and SQIVND (reference sequence). The CDR3 spells CASRARVRDQPQHF. CDR3 coding DNA: TGCGCCAGTAGAGCACGGGTCAGGGACCAGCCCCAGCATTTT.

The V gene is TRBV11-3, the J gene TRBJ1-1; D perhaps matches TRBD1 (5 bases). This CDR3 has 13 residues. Trimming stripped 1 base from V and 6 bases from J, with 9 bases between. Germline loops: CDR1 SGHNT, CDR2 YENEEA. In DNA form, the CDR3 reads TGTGCCAGCAGCTTAGGCAGGGTCCCTGAAGCTTTCTTT. This translates into CASSLGRVPEAFF.

This clone was detected a few times. The V gene is TRBV7-9, the J gene TRBJ2-7, with 9 bases that match TRBD2. Germline loops: CDR1 SEHNR, CDR2 FQNEAQ (reference sequence). The CDR3 loop spans 16 amino acids. The junction had 10 bases not matched to a gene; V was cut back by 2 bases and J by 5 bases. The CDR3 nucleotides are TGTGCCAGCAGCTTAAGCCTGGGACTAGCTAGCCACGAGCAGTACTTC. Protein product: CASSLSLGLASHEQYF. Using reference TRBV7-9 and TRBJ2-7 for the parts outside the CDR3, the full variable domain is DTGVSQNPRHKITKRGQNVTFRCDPISEHNRLYWYRQTLGQGPEFLTYFQNEAQLEKSRLLSDRFSAERPKGSFSTLEIQRTEQGDSAMYLCASSLSLGLASHEQYFGPGTRLTVT.

This clone was picked up one time. The chain's CDR3 is CASSPRTGRDEQFF. The CDR3 nucleotides read TGCGCCAGCAGCCCTCGGACAGGGAGGGATGAGCAGTTCTTC. V is TRBV5-1 and J is TRBJ2-1; D might be TRBD1 (8 bases). This CDR3 is built from 14 residues. V was shortened by 4 bases and J by 8 bases, with 16 bases between the two germline ends. The V gene's germline CDR1 is SGHRS and CDR2 YFSETQ.

The genes are TRBV19 and TRBJ1-3; D gene ambiguous. The CDR3 spans 15 residues. Trimming took 0 bases from V and 4 from J, leaving 10 bases between them. Germline CDR1 is LNHDA and CDR2 is SQIVND (reference sequence). The CDR3 loop is CASSIDLGSGNTIYF. CDR3 sequence (DNA): TGTGCCAGTAGTATAGATCTCGGGTCCGGAAACACCATATATTTT.

This clone was recorded once. The chain couples TRBV6-1 to TRBJ2-7; the D is unclear. CDR1 is MNHNS, CDR2 SASEGT, per germline. Trimming shortened V by 4 bases and J by 3 bases, and 7 bases separated the two germline ends. The CDR3 totals 12 residues. CDR3 amino acids: CASSVMGYEQYF. The CDR3 DNA reads as TGTGCCAGCAGTGTCATGGGCTACGAGCAGTACTTC.

A few counts support this clone. This chain links TRBV29-1 with TRBJ2-7, with D perhaps TRBD1 (6 bases). This CDR3 is built from 15 residues. Germline V CDR1 and CDR2: SQVTM, ANQGSEA. Between the trimmed V and J ends, which lost 4 bases and 0 bases, there was a span of 16 bases. The CDR3 sequence: CSVVGSGRGSYEQYF. The CDR3 DNA reads TGCAGCGTTGTGGGTAGTGGCAGGGGCTCCTACGAGCAGTACTTC.

The V gene is TRBV13, the J gene TRBJ2-1; no reliable D call. Trimming left V 6 bases short and J 0 bases short, with 15 bases between. CDR3 length: 16 residues. The germline gives CDR1 PRHDT, CDR2 FYEKMQ (reference sequence). In DNA, the CDR3 is TGTGCCAGCAGTTTGGAAATTTGGAGCTCCTACAATGAGCAGTTCTTC. Encoded protein: CASSLEIWSSYNEQFF. The full variable domain, rest sourced from reference TRBV13 and TRBJ2-1, is AAGVIQSPRHLIKEKRETATLKCYPIPRHDTVYWYQQGPGQDPQFLISFYEKMQSDKGSIPDRFSAQQFSDYHSELNMSSLELGDSALYFCASSLEIWSSYNEQFFGPGTRLTVL.

The genes are TRBV6-6 and TRBJ1-1; tentatively, D is TRBD1 (5 bases). Germline V CDR1 and CDR2: MNHNY, SVGAGI (reference sequence). The length of the CDR3 is 13 residues. The germline V and J ends were trimmed by 6 bases and 0 bases, with 8 bases remaining between them. The chain's CDR3 is CASSPQVNTEAFF. DNA for the CDR3: TGTGCCAGCAGCCCACAGGTGAACACTGAAGCTTTCTTT.

The chain joins TRBV7-2 to TRBJ2-5; TRBD2 might be the D (6 bases). This CDR3 is built from 13 residues. Trimming shortened V by 4 bases and J by 5 bases, and 11 bases separated the two germline ends. Per germline, CDR1 SGHTA and CDR2 FQGNSA. The CDR3, as DNA: TGTGCCAGCAGCTCTGGGACTTTCGAGACCCAGTACTTC. Amino acid sequence: CASSSGTFETQYF.

This clone appeared a few times. V gene TRBV10-3 combines with J gene TRBJ1-1, with 8 bases aligning to TRBD1. V shed 5 bases, J shed 3 bases, and the junction held 5 bases outside the gene matches. The CDR3 is 14 residues long. CDR1 ENHRY and CDR2 SYGVKD come from the germline V gene. CDR3 nucleotide sequence: TGTGCCATCAGTCTACAGGGGGTACACACTGAAGCTTTCTTT. Translation: CAISLQGVHTEAFF.

In its sample, this clone was seen once. The chain has TRBV10-3 and TRBJ2-3, with D perhaps matching TRBD1 (5 bases). CDR1 is ENHRY, CDR2 SYGVKD, per germline. The V gene lost 4 bases and the J gene lost 1 base, with 18 bases spanning the gap. There are 17 residues in the CDR3. The CDR3 DNA follows: TGTGCCATCAGTGGATCTCAGGGTTTTTTCCGCACAGATACGCAGTATTTT. Translation gives CAISGSQGFFRTDTQYF.

The V call is TRBV10-2, the J call TRBJ2-7; D remains ambiguous. CDR3 length: 10 amino acids. V dropped 6 bases and J dropped 3 bases, with 3 bases sitting between them. The germline CDR1 and CDR2 sequences are WSHSY and SAAADI. The CDR3: CASSGYEQYF. The CDR3 DNA follows: TGCGCCAGCAGCGGCTACGAGCAGTACTTC.

The chain employs TRBV18 and TRBJ2-7; 8 nucleotides align to TRBD2. CDR3 size: 12 residues. The germline gives CDR1 KGHSH, CDR2 LQKENI. After removal of 8 bases from V and 6 bases from J, the junction contained 6 bases not matched to a gene. The CDR3 spells CASTREGGEQYF. The CDR3 DNA follows: TGTGCCAGCACTCGGGAGGGAGGCGAGCAGTACTTC.

The rearrangement joins TRBV10-3 to TRBJ2-7, with D perhaps matching TRBD1 or TRBD2 (6 bases each). Trimming took 3 bases from V and 4 from J, leaving 7 bases between them. CDR3 length equals 12 residues. Per germline, CDR1 ENHRY and CDR2 SYGVKD. CDR3 DNA: TGTGCCATCAGTGAAGGGGGGTACGAGCAGTACTTC. The encoded protein is CAISEGGYEQYF.

The chain carries TRBV5-4 and TRBJ1-3; TRBD1 agrees at 7 bases. With V trimmed by 2 bases and J by 0 bases, 14 bases remained unmatched. The CDR3 is 19 amino acids. Germline values: CDR1 SGHNT, CDR2 YYREEE (reference sequence). The CDR3 loop is CASSFDLQGLPTSGNTIYF. CDR3 nucleotide sequence: TGTGCCAGCAGCTTCGACCTACAGGGGCTACCGACCTCTGGAAACACCATATATTTT.

This clone was detected only a few times. The rearrangement joins TRBV5-6 to TRBJ1-1, with D tentatively TRBD1 (5 bases). Germline-derived CDR1 and CDR2 are SGHDT and YYEEEE. The CDR3 extends over 14 amino acids. V shed 4 bases and J shed 7 bases, with 17 bases lying between them. In DNA form, the CDR3 reads TGTGCCAGCAGCCCGACCCAGGACAAGATTGAAGCTTTCTTT. Amino acid sequence: CASSPTQDKIEAFF.

The chain links TRBV5-1 to TRBJ1-2, with 7 bases lining up with TRBD1. V gave up 0 bases and J gave up 4 bases; unmatched junction bases: 12. The CDR3 totals 17 residues. CDR1 SGHRS and CDR2 YFSETQ come from the germline V gene. Here the CDR3 reads CASSLESGQPTLYGYTF. The DNA of the CDR3 is TGCGCCAGCAGCTTGGAATCGGGACAGCCTACACTCTATGGCTACACCTTC.

This chain connects TRBV25-1 to TRBJ1-3; D is perhaps TRBD1 (6 bases). V was shortened by 10 bases and J by 0 bases, with 22 bases between the two germline ends. The germline gives CDR1 MGHDK, CDR2 SYGVNS. The length of the CDR3 is 17 residues. The CDR3 loop is CATQAPGHGFSGNTIYF. The CDR3 coding sequence is TGTGCCACTCAGGCTCCGGGACACGGATTCTCTGGAAACACCATATATTTT. The full variable domain, rest sourced from reference TRBV25-1 and TRBJ1-3, is EADIYQTPRYLVIGTGKKITLECSQTMGHDKMYWYQQDPGMELHLIHYSYGVNSTEKGDLSSESTVSRIRTEHFPLTLESARPSHTSQYLCATQAPGHGFSGNTIYFGEGSWLTVV.

V gene TRBV11-2 combines with J gene TRBJ1-1; 9 bases match TRBD1. The CDR3 consists of 16 residues. Per germline, CDR1 SGHAT and CDR2 FQNNGV. V gave up 8 bases and J gave up 0 bases; unmatched junction bases: 10. CDR3 nucleotide sequence: TGTGCCAGCCGCCCGGGACAGGGTTTTATGAACACTGAAGCTTTCTTT. Translated: CASRPGQGFMNTEAFF.

The V call is TRBV14, the J call TRBJ2-5; D is uncertain. The V and J ends lost 5 bases and 5 bases respectively, with 6 bases between them. The germline V gene encodes CDR1 SGHDN and CDR2 FVKESK. This CDR3 contains 11 residues. CDR3 nucleotide sequence: TGTGCCAGCAGCGTTGGGGAGACCCAGTACTTC. Translation: CASSVGETQYF. Complete variable domain (other parts from reference TRBV14 and TRBJ2-5): EAGVTQFPSHSVIEKGQTVTLRCDPISGHDNLYWYRRVMGKEIKFLLHFVKESKQDESGMPNNRFLAERTGGTYSTLKVQPAELEDSGVYFCASSVGETQYFGPGTRLLVL.

V gene TRBV10-3 combines with J gene TRBJ1-4; no firm D call. This CDR3 has 15 residues. Germline V gene lookup returns CDR1 ENHRY and CDR2 SYGVKD. Trimming removed 7 bases from V and 6 bases from J, with 18 bases in between. The CDR3 sequence: CAITGRPAWDEKLFF. The CDR3 nucleotides read TGTGCCATCACTGGAAGGCCGGCCTGGGATGAAAAACTGTTTTTT.

The chain joins TRBV10-3 to TRBJ2-5; TRBD2 matches at 10 bases. Germline values: CDR1 ENHRY, CDR2 SYGVKD. The CDR3 covers 15 residues. Trimming at V came to 3 bases and at J to 4 bases, leaving 5 bases not matched to a gene. CDR3 region: CAISDIAGGRETQYF. The CDR3 DNA follows: TGTGCCATCAGTGATATAGCGGGGGGTCGAGAGACCCAGTACTTC.

The chain joins TRBV9 to TRBJ2-1, with D uncertain. Germline assignment: CDR1 SGDLS and CDR2 YYNGEE. Trimming stripped 0 bases from V and 3 bases from J, with 7 bases between. The CDR3 extends over 14 amino acids. The CDR3 nucleotides read TGTGCCAGCAGCGTAGAGTACCGCTACAATGAGCAGTTCTTC. It yields the protein CASSVEYRYNEQFF. The complete variable domain, with remaining parts taken from reference TRBV9 and TRBJ2-1, reads DSGVTQTPKHLITATGQRVTLRCSPRSGDLSVYWYQQSLDQGLQFLIQYYNGEERAKGNILERFSAQQFPDLHSELNLSSLELGDSALYFCASSVEYRYNEQFFGPGTRLTVL.